This T cell receptor (beta chain) was obtained from a study of T cell responses to AZD1222 COVID-19 vaccine. General observations from the study: Repertoire collection took place solely once the T cell response had peaked. Clonal diversity was possibly underestimated; the donors were predominantly white British and more often female. Two doses of AZD1222 preceded a rise in Spike-specific TCR breadth and depth. Spike as a whole was targeted by vaccine-associated CD4 TCRs, dominant at 160-218 and 743-854.

Libraries were prepared by immunoSEQ multiplex PCR; TCRdb keeps only in-frame clonotypes and omits some of them. The sample consists of 100,000 or so clones, 80% to 95% of them appearing once. A remark on this clone: Its matching antigen is unknown.

CDR1 is SGHAT, CDR2 FQNNGV, per germline. The V end lost 6 bases, the J end lost 1 base, and 10 bases lay between the germline ends. The CDR3 is 14 amino acids. The chain couples TRBV11-2 to TRBJ2-1, with D tentatively TRBD2 (6 bases). The input for sequencing was peripheral blood, taken on day 0 of AZD1222 vaccination. The clonotype originates from an adult in good health. DNA for the CDR3: TGTGCCAGCAGAGGCGGGACTTCCTACAATGAGCAGTTCTTC. Its translation: CASRGGTSYNEQFF. The full variable domain, rest sourced from reference TRBV11-2 and TRBJ2-1, is EAGVAQSPRYKIIEKRQSVAFWCNPISGHATLYWYQQILGQGPKLLIQFQNNGVVDDSQLPKDRFSAERLKGVDSTLKIQPAKLEDSAVYLCASRGGTSYNEQFFGPGTRLTVL.